The TCR beta chain described here comes from a study of control samples from healthy donors and cancer patients. This CDR3 is 14 amino acids long. V shed 2 bases and J 7 bases; nucleotides not matched to a gene: 6. Germline values: CDR1 SGHDT, CDR2 YYEEEE. Assay: immunoSEQ multiplex PCR; the TCRdb copy retains only in-frame clones and omits some. The data show some 18,000 clones, roughly 80% seen once. V and J are TRBV5-6 and TRBJ2-5; 9 bases are a match to TRBD1. This TCR derives from a woman aged 65 to 85 with lung cancer. Material for sequencing was PBMCs. The CDR3 here is CASSFQGQGGTQYF. The CDR3 nucleotides read TGTGCCAGCAGCTTTCAGGGACAGGGAGGGACCCAGTACTTC.